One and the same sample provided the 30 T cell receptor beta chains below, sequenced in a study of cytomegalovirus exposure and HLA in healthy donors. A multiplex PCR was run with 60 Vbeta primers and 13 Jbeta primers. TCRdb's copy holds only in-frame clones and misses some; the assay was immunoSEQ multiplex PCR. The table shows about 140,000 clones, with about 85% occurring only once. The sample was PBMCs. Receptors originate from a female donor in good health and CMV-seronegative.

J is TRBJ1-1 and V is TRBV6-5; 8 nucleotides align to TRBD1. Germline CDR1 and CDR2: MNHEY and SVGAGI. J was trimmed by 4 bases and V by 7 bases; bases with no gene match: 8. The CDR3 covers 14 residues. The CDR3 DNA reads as TGTGCCAGCATTATAGACAGGGGCGGCACTGAAGCTTTCTTT. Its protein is CASIIDRGGTEAFF.

The CDR3 loop reads CASSVRGRGYGYTF. CDR3 in DNA: TGTGCCAGCAGCGTACGAGGGCGGGGGTATGGCTACACCTTC. The V and J genes are TRBV9 and TRBJ1-2; D may be TRBD1 (5 bases). Germline V gene data show CDR1 as SGDLS and CDR2 as YYNGEE. Trimming stripped 1 base from V and 5 bases from J, with 12 bases between. This CDR3 contains 14 residues. The whole variable domain, filled in from reference TRBV9 and TRBJ1-2, reads DSGVTQTPKHLITATGQRVTLRCSPRSGDLSVYWYQQSLDQGLQFLIQYYNGEERAKGNILERFSAQQFPDLHSELNLSSLELGDSALYFCASSVRGRGYGYTFGSGTRLTVV.

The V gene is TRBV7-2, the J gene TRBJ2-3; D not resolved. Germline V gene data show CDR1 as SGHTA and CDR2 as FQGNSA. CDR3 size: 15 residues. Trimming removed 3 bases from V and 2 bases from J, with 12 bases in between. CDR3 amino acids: CASSLGYPHTDTQYF. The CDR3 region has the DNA TGTGCCAGCAGCTTGGGCTATCCGCACACAGATACGCAGTATTTT.

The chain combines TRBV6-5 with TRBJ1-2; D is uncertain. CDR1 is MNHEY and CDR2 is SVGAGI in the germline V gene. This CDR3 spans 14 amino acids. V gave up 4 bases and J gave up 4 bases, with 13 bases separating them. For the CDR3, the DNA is TGTGCCAGCAGTTTCACTCCTAAGAGCTATGGCTACACCTTC. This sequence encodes CASSFTPKSYGYTF.

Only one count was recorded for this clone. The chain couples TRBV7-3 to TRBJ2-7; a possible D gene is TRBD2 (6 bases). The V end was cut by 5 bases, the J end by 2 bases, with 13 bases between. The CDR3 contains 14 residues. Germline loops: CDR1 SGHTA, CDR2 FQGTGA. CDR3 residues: CASSPVSGPYEQYF. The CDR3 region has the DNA TGTGCCAGCAGCCCCGTGAGCGGGCCCTACGAGCAGTACTTC.

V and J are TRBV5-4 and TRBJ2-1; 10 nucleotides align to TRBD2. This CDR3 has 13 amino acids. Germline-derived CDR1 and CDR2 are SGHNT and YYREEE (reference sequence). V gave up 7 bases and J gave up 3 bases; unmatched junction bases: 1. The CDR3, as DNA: TGTGCCAGCCGACTAGCGGGCTACAATGAGCAGTTCTTC. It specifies CASRLAGYNEQFF.

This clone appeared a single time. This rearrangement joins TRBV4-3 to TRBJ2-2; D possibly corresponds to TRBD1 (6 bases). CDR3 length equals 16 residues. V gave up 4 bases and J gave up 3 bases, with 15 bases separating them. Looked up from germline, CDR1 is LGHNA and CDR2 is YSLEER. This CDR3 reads CASSPQWGRDTGELFF. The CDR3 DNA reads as TGCGCCAGCAGCCCTCAGTGGGGGCGGGACACCGGGGAGCTGTTTTTT.

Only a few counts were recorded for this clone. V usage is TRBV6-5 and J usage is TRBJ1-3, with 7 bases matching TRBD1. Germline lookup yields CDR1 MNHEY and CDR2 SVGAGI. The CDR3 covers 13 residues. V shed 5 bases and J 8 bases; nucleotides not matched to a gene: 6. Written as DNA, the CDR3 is TGTGCCAGCAGTCTGCACAGGGGCGACACCATATATTTT. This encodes CASSLHRGDTIYF.

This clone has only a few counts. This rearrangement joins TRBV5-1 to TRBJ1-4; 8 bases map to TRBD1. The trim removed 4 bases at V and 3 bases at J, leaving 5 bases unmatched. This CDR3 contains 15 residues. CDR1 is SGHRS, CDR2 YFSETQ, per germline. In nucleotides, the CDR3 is TGCGCCAGCAGCCTGCAGGGGGCGCCTAATGAAAAACTGTTTTTT. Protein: CASSLQGAPNEKLFF.

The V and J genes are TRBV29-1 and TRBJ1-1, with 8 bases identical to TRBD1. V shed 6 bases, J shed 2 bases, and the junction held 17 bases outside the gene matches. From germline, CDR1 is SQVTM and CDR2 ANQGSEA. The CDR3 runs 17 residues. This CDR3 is CSVLRPGQAGSNTEAFF. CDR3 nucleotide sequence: TGCAGCGTCTTACGTCCGGGACAGGCGGGGTCTAACACTGAAGCTTTCTTT. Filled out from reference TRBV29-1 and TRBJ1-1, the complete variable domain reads SAVISQKPSRDICQRGTSLTIQCQVDSQVTMMFWYRQQPGQSLTLIATANQGSEATYESGFVIDKFPISRPNLTFSTLTVSNMSPEDSSIYLCSVLRPGQAGSNTEAFFGQGTRLTVV.

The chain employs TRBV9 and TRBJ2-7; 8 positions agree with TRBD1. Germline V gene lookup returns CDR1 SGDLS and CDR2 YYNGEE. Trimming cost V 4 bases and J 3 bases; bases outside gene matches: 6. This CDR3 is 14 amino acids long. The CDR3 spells CASSRATGGYEQYF. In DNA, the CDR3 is TGTGCCAGCAGCCGGGCCACAGGGGGCTACGAGCAGTACTTC. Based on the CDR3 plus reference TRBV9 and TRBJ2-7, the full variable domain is DSGVTQTPKHLITATGQRVTLRCSPRSGDLSVYWYQQSLDQGLQFLIQYYNGEERAKGNILERFSAQQFPDLHSELNLSSLELGDSALYFCASSRATGGYEQYFGPGTRLTVT.

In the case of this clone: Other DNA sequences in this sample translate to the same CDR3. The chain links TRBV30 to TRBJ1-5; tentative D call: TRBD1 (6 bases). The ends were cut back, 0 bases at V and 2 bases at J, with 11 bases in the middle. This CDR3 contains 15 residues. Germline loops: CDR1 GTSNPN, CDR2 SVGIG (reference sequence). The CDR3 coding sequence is TGTGCCTGGAGTGTAGGGGGGGCCGGCAATCAGCCCCAGCATTTT. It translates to CAWSVGGAGNQPQHF.

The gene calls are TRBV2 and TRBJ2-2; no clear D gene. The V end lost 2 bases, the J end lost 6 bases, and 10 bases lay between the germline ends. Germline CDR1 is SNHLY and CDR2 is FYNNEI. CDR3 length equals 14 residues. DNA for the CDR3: TGTGCCAGCAGTGAAAATATAGGAGCCGGGGAGCTGTTTTTT. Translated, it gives CASSENIGAGELFF. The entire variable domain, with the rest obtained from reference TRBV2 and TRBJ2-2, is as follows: EPEVTQTPSHQVTQMGQEVILRCVPISNHLYFYWYRQILGQKVEFLVSFYNNEISEKSEIFDDQFSVERPDGSNFTLKIRSTKLEDSAMYFCASSENIGAGELFFGEGSRLTVL.

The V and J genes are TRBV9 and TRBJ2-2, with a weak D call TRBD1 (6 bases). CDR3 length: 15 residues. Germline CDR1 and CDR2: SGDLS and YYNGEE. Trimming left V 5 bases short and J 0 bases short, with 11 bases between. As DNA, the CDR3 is TGTGCCAGCAGGACGGGACATACGAACACCGGGGAGCTGTTTTTT. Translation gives CASRTGHTNTGELFF.

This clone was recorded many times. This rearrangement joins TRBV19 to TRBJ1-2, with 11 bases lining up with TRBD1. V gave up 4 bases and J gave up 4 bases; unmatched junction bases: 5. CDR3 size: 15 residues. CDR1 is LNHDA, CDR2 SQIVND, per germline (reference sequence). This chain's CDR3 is CASSTRGTGGYGYTF. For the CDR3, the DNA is TGTGCCAGTAGTACTAGGGGGACAGGGGGCTATGGCTACACCTTC.

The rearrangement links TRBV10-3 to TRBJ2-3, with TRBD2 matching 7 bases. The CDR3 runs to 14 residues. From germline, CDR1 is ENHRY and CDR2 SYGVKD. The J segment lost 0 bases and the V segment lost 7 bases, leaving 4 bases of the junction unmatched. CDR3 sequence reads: CAIKPSGSTDTQYF. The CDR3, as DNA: TGTGCCATCAAGCCTAGCGGTAGCACAGATACGCAGTATTTT.

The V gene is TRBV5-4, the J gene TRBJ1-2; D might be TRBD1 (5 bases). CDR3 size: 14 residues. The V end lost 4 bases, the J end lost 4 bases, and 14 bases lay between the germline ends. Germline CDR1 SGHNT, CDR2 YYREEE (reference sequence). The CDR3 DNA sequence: TGTGCCAGCAGCCCCATCGGAGGGGCCTATGGCTACACCTTC. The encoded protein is CASSPIGGAYGYTF.

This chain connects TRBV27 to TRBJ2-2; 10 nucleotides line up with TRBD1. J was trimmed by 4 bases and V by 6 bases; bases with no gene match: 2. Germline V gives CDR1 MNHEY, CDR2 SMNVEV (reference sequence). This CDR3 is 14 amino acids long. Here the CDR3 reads CASRRTGGTGELFF. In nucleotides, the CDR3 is TGTGCCAGCAGGCGGACAGGGGGCACCGGGGAGCTGTTTTTT.

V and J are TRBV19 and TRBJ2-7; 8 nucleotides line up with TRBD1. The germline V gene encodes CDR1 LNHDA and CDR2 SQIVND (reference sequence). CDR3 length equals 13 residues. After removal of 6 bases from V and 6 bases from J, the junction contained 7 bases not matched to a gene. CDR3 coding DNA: TGTGCCAGTAGAGGGGACAGGCCCTCCGAGCAGTACTTC. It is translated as CASRGDRPSEQYF.

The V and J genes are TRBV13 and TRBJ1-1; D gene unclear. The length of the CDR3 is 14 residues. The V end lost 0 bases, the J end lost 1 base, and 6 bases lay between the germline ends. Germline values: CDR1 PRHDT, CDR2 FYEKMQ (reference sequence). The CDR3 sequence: CASSLGQWNTEAFF. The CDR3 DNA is TGTGCCAGCAGCTTAGGACAGTGGAACACTGAAGCTTTCTTT.

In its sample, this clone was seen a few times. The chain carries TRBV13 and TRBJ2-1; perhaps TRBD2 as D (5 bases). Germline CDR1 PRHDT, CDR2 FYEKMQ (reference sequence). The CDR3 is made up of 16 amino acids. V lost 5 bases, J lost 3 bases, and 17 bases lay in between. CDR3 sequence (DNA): TGTGCCAGCAGCCCCCGGGGAGCGCCCCGCTACAATGAGCAGTTCTTC. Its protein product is CASSPRGAPRYNEQFF.

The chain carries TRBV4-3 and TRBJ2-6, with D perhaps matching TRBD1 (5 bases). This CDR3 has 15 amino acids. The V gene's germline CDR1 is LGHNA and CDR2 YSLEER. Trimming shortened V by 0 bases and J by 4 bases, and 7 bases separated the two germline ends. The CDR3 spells CASSQEGRGANVLTF. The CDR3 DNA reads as TGCGCCAGCAGCCAAGAGGGGCGAGGGGCCAACGTCCTGACTTTC.

CDR3 sequence: CASSLTPTGYSYEQYF. The DNA of the CDR3 is TGTGCCAGCAGTTTAACCCCCACAGGGTACTCCTACGAGCAGTACTTC. The chain has TRBV27 and TRBJ2-7; tentatively, D is TRBD1 (6 bases). The CDR3 consists of 16 residues. Germline CDR1 is MNHEY and CDR2 is SMNVEV (reference sequence). With 2 bases removed from V and 0 bases from J, the gap between germline ends came to 14 bases.

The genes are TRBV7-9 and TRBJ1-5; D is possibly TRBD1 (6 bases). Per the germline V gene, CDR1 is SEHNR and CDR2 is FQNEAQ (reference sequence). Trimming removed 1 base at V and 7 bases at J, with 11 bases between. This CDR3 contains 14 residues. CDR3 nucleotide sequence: TGTGCCAGCAGCTTAGTAGGGGGGGGCCAGCCCCAGCATTTT. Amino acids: CASSLVGGGQPQHF.

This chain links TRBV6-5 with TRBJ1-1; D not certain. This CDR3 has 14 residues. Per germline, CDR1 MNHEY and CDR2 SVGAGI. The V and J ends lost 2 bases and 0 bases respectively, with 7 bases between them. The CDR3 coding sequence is TGTGCCAGCAGTTACGAGGGCGTGAACACTGAAGCTTTCTTT. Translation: CASSYEGVNTEAFF.

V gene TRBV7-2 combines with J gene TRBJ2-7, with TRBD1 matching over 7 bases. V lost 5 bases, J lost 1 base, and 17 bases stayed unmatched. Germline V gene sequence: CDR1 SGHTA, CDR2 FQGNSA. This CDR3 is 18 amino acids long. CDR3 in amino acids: CASSTTRDRSALSYEQYF. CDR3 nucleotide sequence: TGTGCCAGCAGCACCACCCGGGACAGATCAGCCCTTTCCTACGAGCAGTACTTC.

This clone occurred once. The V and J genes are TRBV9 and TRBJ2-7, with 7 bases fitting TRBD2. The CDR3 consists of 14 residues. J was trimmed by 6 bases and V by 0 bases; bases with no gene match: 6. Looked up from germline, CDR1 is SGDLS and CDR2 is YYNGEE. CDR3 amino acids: CASSVGGTTLEQYF. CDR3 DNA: TGTGCCAGCAGCGTAGGGGGGACTACCCTCGAGCAGTACTTC.

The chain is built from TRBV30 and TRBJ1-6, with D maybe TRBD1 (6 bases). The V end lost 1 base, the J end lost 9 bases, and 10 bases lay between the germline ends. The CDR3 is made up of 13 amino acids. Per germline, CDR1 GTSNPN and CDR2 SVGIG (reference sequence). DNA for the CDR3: TGTGCCTGGAGTGACAGGGTTGTTTCACCCCTCCACTTT. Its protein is CAWSDRVVSPLHF.

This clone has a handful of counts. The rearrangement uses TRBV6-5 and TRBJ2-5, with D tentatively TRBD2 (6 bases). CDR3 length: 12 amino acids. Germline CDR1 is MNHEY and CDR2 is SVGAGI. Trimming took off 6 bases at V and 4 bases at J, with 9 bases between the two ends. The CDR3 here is CASSRGVETQYF. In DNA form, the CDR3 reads TGTGCCAGCAGCCGCGGGGTAGAGACCCAGTACTTC.

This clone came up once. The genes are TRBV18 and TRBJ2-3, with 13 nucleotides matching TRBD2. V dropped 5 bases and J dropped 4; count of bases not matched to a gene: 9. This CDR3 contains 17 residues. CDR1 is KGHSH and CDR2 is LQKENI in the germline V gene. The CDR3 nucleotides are TGTGCCAGCTCATCTACTAGCGGGGGGGCTCAAGCAGATACGCAGTATTTT. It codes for CASSSTSGGAQADTQYF.